The 5 T cell receptor beta chains below all came from one sample that was sequenced in a study of blood T cell repertoires in COVID-19. Assay: immunoSEQ multiplex PCR; the TCRdb copy retains only in-frame clones and omits some. The sample has under 50,000 clones, 69% seen once. The sequenced material came from peripheral blood. The origin of the receptors is an elderly man with acute or convalescent COVID-19.

This chain uses TRBV5-1 with TRBJ2-3; the match to TRBD1 covers 9 bases. Germline-derived CDR1 and CDR2 are SGHRS and YFSETQ. This CDR3 has 16 residues. The J segment lost 0 bases and the V segment lost 2 bases, leaving 4 bases of the junction unmatched. CDR3 sequence reads: CASSFTGGGSTDTQYF. Written as DNA, the CDR3 is TGCGCCAGCAGCTTCACAGGGGGCGGGAGCACAGATACGCAGTATTTT. Supplemented by reference TRBV5-1 and TRBJ2-3, the full variable domain reads KAGVTQTPRYLIKTRGQQVTLSCSPISGHRSVSWYQQTPGQGLQFLFEYFSETQRNKGNFPGRFSGRQFSNSRSEMNVSTLELGDSALYLCASSFTGGGSTDTQYFGPGTRLTVL.

This clone was seen a single time. The chain is built from TRBV30 and TRBJ1-2, with TRBD1 as a possible D gene (5 bases). The V and J ends lost 5 bases and 4 bases respectively, with 8 bases between them. CDR3 size: 11 residues. Germline CDR1 and CDR2: GTSNPN and SVGIG (reference sequence). The CDR3 loop reads CAWSGGYGYTF. CDR3 coding DNA: TGTGCCTGGTCCGGGGGCTATGGCTACACCTTC.

This clone ranks as medium-sized. The V gene is TRBV5-6, the J gene TRBJ2-7, with 10 bases identical to TRBD2. Germline V CDR1 and CDR2: SGHDT, YYEEEE. With V trimmed by 4 bases and J by 4 bases, 5 bases remained unmatched. CDR3 length: 14 amino acids. DNA of the CDR3: TGTGCCAGCAGCCTAGCGGGAGACCTGTACGAGCAGTACTTC. Protein: CASSLAGDLYEQYF.

V usage is TRBV19 and J usage is TRBJ1-5; D is perhaps TRBD1 (6 bases). The germline V gene encodes CDR1 LNHDA and CDR2 SQIVND (reference sequence). The CDR3 totals 14 residues. V lost 5 bases and J lost 7, with 15 bases in between. This chain's CDR3 is CASSVQGLGQPQHF. CDR3 sequence (DNA): TGTGCCAGTAGTGTACAGGGACTAGGGCAGCCCCAGCATTTT.

The chain links TRBV2 to TRBJ2-6; 9 bases match TRBD1. With V trimmed by 6 bases and J by 2 bases, 5 bases remained unmatched. Germline values: CDR1 SNHLY, CDR2 FYNNEI. This CDR3 region has 16 residues. In nucleotides, the CDR3 is TGTGCCAGCAGGTCGACAGGGGGTACTGGGGCCAACGTCCTGACTTTC. The encoded protein is CASRSTGGTGANVLTF.